The T cell receptor (beta chain) described here comes from a study of beta chain features in type 1 diabetes. Notes on the study in general: VDJ junctions sequenced from type 1 diabetes patients showed fewer insertions and more deletions.

To note about this clone: The antigen is undetermined.

Germline-derived CDR1 and CDR2 are MGHDK and SYGVNS. The CDR3 is 13 amino acids. The junction had 3 bases not matched to a gene; V was cut back by 6 bases and J by 8 bases. Since all of the isolated RNA was reverse transcribed, expressed TCRB transcripts were what got sequenced. Using immunoSEQ multiplex PCR, the repertoire was profiled, and TCRdb retains in-frame clones only, with some absent. The table shows about 150,000 clones, with under 60% occurring only once. Sequenced input: Tregs from blood. This chain joins TRBV25-1 and TRBJ2-1; 11 nucleotides align to TRBD2. The sequence derives from a man aged 18 to 35 in good health. The CDR3: CASRLAGADEQFF. In DNA, the CDR3 is TGTGCCAGCAGACTAGCGGGAGCTGATGAGCAGTTCTTC.